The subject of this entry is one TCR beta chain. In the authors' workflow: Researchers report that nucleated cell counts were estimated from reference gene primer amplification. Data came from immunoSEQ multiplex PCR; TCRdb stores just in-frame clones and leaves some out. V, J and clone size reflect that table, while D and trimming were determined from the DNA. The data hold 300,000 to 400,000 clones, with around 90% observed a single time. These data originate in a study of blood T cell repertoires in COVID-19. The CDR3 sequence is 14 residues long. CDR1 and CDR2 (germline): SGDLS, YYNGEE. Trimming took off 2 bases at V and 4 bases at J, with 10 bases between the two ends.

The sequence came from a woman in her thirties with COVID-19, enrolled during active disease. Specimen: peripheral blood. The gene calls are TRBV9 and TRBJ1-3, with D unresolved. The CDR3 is CASSVSSEGNTIYF. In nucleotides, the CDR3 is TGTGCCAGCAGCGTGTCCAGCGAAGGAAACACCATATATTTT.